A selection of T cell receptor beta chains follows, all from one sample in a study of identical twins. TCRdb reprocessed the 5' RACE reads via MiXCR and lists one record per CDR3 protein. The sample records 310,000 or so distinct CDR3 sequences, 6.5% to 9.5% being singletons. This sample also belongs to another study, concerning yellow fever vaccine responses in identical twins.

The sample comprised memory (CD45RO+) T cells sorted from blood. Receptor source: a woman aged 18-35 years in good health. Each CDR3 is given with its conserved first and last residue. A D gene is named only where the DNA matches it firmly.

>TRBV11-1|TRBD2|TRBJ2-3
CASSLRRQGTSGITDTQYF
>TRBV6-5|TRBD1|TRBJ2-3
CASSFSRTGLTDTQYF
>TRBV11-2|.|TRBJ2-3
CASSLPFTDTQYF
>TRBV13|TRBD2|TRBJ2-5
CASSPGLAGVGEETQYF
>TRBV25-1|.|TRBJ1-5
CASRPARSNQPQHF
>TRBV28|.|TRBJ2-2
CASSTTLRTGELFF
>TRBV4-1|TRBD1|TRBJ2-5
CASSPSGQGYPETQYF
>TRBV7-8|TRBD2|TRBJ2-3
CASSYGTSGSRTDTQYF
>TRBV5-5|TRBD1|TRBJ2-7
CASSPLPGTGSYEQYF
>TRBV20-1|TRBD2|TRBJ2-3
CSARAGGRTPGTDTQYF
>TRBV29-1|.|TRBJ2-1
CSVGSKEQFF
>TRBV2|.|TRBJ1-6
CASSEERGLHF
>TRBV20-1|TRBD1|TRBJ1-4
CSASDRVANEKLFF
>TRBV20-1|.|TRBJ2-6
CSARAQAGANVLTF
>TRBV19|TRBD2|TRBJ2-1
CASTGTSPSSYNEQFF
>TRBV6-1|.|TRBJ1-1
CASRFGMNTEAFF
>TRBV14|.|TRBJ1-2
CASSQDLVGNYGYTF
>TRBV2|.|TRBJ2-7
CASGPAAGPYEQYF
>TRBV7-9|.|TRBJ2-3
CASSLGGGGTDTQYF
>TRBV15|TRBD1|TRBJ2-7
CATSNRQGSSYEQYF
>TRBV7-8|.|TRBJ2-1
CASSLQTLLYNEQFF
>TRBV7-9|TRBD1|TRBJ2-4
CASSFSDRGGNIQYF
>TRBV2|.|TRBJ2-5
CASSDEVLAGETQYF
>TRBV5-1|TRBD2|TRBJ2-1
CASSLAGGGADEQFF
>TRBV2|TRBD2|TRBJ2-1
CASSGYPWTSGNNEQFF
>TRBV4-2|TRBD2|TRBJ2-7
CASSQGLAGSSYEQYF
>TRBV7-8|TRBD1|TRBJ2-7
CASLIGQGQTYEQYF
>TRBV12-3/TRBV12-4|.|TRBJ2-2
CASSPPRRPNTGELFF
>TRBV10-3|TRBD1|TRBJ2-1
CAISGTGAINEQFF
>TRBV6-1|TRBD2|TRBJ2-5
CASTRTSAPETQYF
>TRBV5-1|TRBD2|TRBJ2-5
CASSLVLAGGGETQYF
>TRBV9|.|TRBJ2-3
CASSSTPTREDTQYF
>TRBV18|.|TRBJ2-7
CASSPRQGGVSEQYF
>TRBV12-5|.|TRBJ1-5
CASGSYSNQPQHF
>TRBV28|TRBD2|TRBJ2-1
CASRTSAGGVREQFF
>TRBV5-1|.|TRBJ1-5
CASTRGQPQHF
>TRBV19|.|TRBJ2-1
CASTPLVDSNEQFF
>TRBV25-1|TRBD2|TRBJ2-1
CASSESGSIGGQFF
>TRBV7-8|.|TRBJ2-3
CASYSKSTDTQYF
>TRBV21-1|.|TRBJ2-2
CASSDRGSTGELFF